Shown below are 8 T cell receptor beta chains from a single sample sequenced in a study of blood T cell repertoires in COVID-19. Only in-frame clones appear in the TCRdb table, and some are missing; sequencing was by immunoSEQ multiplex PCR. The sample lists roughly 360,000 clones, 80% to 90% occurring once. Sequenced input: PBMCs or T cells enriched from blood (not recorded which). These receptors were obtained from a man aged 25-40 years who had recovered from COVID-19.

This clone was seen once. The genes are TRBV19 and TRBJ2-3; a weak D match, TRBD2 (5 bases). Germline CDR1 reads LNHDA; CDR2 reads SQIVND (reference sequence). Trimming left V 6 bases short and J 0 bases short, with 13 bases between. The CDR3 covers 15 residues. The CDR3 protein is CASSRKDWSTDTQYF. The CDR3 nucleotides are TGTGCCAGTAGCCGAAAGGACTGGAGCACAGATACGCAGTATTTT.

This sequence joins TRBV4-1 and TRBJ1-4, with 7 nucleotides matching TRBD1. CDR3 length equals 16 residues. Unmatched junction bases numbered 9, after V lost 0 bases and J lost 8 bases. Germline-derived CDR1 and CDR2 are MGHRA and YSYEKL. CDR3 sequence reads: CASSQDGASRGEKLFF. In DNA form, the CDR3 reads TGCGCCAGCAGCCAAGACGGCGCCTCCAGGGGGGAAAAACTGTTTTTT.

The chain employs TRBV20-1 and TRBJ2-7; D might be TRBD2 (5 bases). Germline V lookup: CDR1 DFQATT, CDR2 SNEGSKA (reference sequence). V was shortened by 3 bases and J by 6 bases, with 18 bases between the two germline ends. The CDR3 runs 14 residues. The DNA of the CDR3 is TGCAGTGCTAGTCTCCGGCGGCGCGGGTTCGAGCAGTACTTC. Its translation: CSASLRRRGFEQYF.

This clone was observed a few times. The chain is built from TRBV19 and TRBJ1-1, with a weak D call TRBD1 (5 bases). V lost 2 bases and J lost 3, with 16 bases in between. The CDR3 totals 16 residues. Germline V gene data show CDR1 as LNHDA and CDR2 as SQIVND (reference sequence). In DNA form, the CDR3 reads TGTGCCAGTAGTATAAGCGGGCAGGGAGTGTACACTGAAGCTTTCTTT. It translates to CASSISGQGVYTEAFF.

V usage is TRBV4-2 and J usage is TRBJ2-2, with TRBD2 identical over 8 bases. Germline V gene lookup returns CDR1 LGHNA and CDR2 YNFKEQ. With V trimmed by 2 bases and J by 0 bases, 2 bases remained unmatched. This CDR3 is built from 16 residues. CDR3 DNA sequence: TGTGCCAGCAGCCAAAACGGGGGGGCGAACACCGGGGAGCTGTTTTTT. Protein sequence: CASSQNGGANTGELFF.

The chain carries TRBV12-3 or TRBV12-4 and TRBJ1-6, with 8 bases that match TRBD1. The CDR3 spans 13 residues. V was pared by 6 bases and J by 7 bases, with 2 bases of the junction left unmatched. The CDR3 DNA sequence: TGTGCCAGCAGAGGGACAGGCAATTCACCCCTCCACTTT. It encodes CASRGTGNSPLHF.

CDR3 protein: CASSWTVNQPQHF. The CDR3 DNA is TGTGCCAGCAGTTGGACAGTGAATCAGCCCCAGCATTTT. The V and J genes are TRBV12-3 or TRBV12-4 and TRBJ1-5, with D possibly being TRBD1 (6 bases). Trimming shortened V by 4 bases and J by 4 bases, and 8 bases separated the two germline ends. The length of the CDR3 is 13 residues.

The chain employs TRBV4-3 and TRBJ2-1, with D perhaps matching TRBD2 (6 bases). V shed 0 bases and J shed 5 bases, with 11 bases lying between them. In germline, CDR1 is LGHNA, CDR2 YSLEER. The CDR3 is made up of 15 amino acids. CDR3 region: CASSQDRRGHNEQFF. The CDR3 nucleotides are TGCGCCAGCAGCCAAGATAGGCGGGGCCACAATGAGCAGTTCTTC.